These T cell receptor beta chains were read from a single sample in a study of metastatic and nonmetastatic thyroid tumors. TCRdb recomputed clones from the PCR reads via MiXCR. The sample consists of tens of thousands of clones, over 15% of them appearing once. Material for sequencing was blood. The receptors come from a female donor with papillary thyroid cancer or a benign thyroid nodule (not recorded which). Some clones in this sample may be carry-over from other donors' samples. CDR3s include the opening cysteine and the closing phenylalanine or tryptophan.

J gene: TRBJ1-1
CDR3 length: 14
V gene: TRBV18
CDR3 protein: CASSPQVQGAEAFF

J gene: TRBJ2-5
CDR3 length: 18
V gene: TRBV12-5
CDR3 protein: CASGLPPGKARAEETQYF

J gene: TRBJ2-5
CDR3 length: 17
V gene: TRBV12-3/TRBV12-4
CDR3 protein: CASSLYGSGVLQETQYF

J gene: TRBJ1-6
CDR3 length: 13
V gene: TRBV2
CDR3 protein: CASSRDHNSPLHF

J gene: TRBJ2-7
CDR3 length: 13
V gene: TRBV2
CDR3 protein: CASSVTDSYEQYF

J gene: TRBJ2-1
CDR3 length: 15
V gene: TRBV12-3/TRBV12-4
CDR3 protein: CASSVQPPTYNEQFF

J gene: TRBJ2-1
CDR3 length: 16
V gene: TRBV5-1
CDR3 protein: CASSFFTSGRIGEQFF

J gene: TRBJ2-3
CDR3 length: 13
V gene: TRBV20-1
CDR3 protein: CSAGGTNTDTQYF

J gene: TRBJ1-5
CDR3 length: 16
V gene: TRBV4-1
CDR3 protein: CASSQGTGFSNQPQHF

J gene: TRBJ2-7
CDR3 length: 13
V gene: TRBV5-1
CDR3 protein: CASSFSPTYEQYF

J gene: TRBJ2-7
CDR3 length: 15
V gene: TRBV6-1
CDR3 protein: CASSDGAGASHEQYF

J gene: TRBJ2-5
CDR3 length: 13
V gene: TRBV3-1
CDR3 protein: CASSQDPEETQYF

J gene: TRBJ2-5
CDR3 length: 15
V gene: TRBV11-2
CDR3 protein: CASSIRDASQETQYF

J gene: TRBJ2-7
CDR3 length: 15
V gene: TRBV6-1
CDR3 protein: CASSEALPTLYEQYF

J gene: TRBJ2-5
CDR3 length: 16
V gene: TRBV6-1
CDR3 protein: CASSEGGTGRQETQYF

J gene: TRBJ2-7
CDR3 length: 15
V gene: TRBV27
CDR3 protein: CASSPRTGLSYEQYF

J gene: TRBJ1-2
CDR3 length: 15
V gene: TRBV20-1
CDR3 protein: CSASVGGRVSYGYTF

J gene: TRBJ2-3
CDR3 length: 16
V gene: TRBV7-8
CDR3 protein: CASSLELAGGMNTQYF

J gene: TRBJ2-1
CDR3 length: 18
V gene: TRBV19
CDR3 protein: CASISRGTSGREGNEQFF

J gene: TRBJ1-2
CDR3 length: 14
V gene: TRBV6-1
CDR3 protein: CASRPIDGHYGYTF

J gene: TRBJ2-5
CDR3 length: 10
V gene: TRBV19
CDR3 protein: CASSMGTQYF

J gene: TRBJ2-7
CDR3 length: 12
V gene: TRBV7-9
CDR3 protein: CASSLSSGEGYF

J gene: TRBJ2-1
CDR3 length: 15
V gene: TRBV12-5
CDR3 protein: CASGLGLGEVNEQFF

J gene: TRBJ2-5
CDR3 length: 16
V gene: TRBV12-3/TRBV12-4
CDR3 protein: CTISPLSGRELDTQYF

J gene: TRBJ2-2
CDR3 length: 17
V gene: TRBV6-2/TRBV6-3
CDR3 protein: CASSYDPSGVNTGELFF

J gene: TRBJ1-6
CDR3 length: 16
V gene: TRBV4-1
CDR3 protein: CASSQEGQGLNSPLHF

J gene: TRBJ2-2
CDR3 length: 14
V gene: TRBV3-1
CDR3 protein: CASSQRGDTGELFF

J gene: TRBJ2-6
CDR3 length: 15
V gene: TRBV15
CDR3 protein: CATSQTGGGANVLTF

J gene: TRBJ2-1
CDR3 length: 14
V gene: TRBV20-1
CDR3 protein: CSARETSGRSEQFF

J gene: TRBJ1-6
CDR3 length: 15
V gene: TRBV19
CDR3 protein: CASSRRQLYNSPLHF

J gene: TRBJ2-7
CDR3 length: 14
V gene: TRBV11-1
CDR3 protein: CASSPGTGWYEQYF

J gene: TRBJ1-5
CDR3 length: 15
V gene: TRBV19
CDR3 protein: CASSIAGGLNQPQHF

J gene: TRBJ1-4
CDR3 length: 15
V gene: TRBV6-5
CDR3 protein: CASSYSGQVNEKLFF

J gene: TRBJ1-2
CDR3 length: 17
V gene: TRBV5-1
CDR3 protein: CASSLVEGATLNYGYTF

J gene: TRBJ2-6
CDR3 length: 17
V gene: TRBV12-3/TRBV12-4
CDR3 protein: CASIYRAGRSGANVPTF

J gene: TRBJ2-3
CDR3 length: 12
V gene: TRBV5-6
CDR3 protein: CASTLDEDTQYF